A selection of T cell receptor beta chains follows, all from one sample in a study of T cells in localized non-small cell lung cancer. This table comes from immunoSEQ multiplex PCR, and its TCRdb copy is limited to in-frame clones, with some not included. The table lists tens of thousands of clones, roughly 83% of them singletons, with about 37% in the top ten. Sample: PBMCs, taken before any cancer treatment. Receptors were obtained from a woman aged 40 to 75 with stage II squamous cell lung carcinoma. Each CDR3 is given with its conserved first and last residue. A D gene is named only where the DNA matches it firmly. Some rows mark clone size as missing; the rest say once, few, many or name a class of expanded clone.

CDR3 DNA: TGTGCCAGCAGTGAAGACAGAAACTATGGCTACACCTTC
CDR3 protein: CASSEDRNYGYTF
D gene: NA
V gene: TRBV6-1
J gene: TRBJ1-2
clone size: NA

CDR3 DNA: TGTGCCAGCACTTTCGACCGGGACAGCGGAAACACCATATATTTT
CDR3 protein: CASTFDRDSGNTIYF
D gene: TRBD1
V gene: TRBV6-1
J gene: TRBJ1-3
clone size: many

CDR3 DNA: TGTGCCAGCAGTCTCGCGGAGGACCACACCGGGGAGCTGTTTTTT
CDR3 protein: CASSLAEDHTGELFF
D gene: NA
V gene: TRBV9
J gene: TRBJ2-2
clone size: NA

CDR3 DNA: TGTGCCAGCAGTTTGTTAACAGGGAAGTCCGGGGCCAACGTCCTGACTTTC
CDR3 protein: CASSLLTGKSGANVLTF
D gene: NA
V gene: TRBV28
J gene: TRBJ2-6
clone size: NA

CDR3 DNA: TGTGCCAGTAGATTGGGGGGGGGCAATCAGCCCCAGCATTTT
CDR3 protein: CASRLGGGNQPQHF
D gene: NA
V gene: TRBV19
J gene: TRBJ1-5
clone size: NA

CDR3 DNA: TGCAGCGTCGACAGGGGCCGGGAGACCCAGTACTTC
CDR3 protein: CSVDRGRETQYF
D gene: TRBD1
V gene: TRBV29-1
J gene: TRBJ2-5
clone size: NA

CDR3 DNA: TGTGCCAGCAGCTTGAAGGCCGGAGACACCATATATTTT
CDR3 protein: CASSLKAGDTIYF
D gene: NA
V gene: TRBV5-6
J gene: TRBJ1-3
clone size: medium-sized

CDR3 DNA: TGTGCCAGCAGTGAATTAGGGAGCGGGAGGGCCAAAAATGAGCAGTTCTTC
CDR3 protein: CASSELGSGRAKNEQFF
D gene: TRBD2
V gene: TRBV25-1
J gene: TRBJ2-1
clone size: NA

CDR3 DNA: TGTGCCAGCAGTTACTCACAGGGCGATGAGCAGTTCTTC
CDR3 protein: CASSYSQGDEQFF
D gene: NA
V gene: TRBV6-5
J gene: TRBJ2-1
clone size: NA

CDR3 DNA: TGTGCCAGCAGTCAGGGACAGGGGGGATATCAGCCCCAGCATTTT
CDR3 protein: CASSQGQGGYQPQHF
D gene: TRBD1
V gene: TRBV6-1
J gene: TRBJ1-5
clone size: NA

CDR3 DNA: TGCGCCAGCAGTCTAACAGGGACGGGGACAGATACGCAGTATTTT
CDR3 protein: CASSLTGTGTDTQYF
D gene: NA
V gene: TRBV4-3
J gene: TRBJ2-3
clone size: few

CDR3 DNA: TGTGCCAGCAGCCGACAGGGGGCGGCGGAGACCCAGTACTTC
CDR3 protein: CASSRQGAAETQYF
D gene: TRBD1
V gene: TRBV7-2
J gene: TRBJ2-5
clone size: NA

CDR3 DNA: TGTGCCAGCAGTAGATACGACACTGAAGCTTTCTTT
CDR3 protein: CASSRYDTEAFF
D gene: NA
V gene: TRBV6-1
J gene: TRBJ1-1
clone size: NA

CDR3 DNA: TGCGCCAGCAGCCAAGATCCGGGACCGAACACTGAAGCTTTCTTT
CDR3 protein: CASSQDPGPNTEAFF
D gene: NA
V gene: TRBV4-3
J gene: TRBJ1-1
clone size: once

CDR3 DNA: TGTGCCAGCAGTTCTCCCGGGACAGGGGGGGATCAGCCCCAGCATTTT
CDR3 protein: CASSSPGTGGDQPQHF
D gene: TRBD1
V gene: TRBV28
J gene: TRBJ1-5
clone size: NA

CDR3 DNA: TGTGCCAGCAGTTACGGGACAGGGGCCTCTAACTATGGCTACACCTTC
CDR3 protein: CASSYGTGASNYGYTF
D gene: TRBD1
V gene: TRBV6-5
J gene: TRBJ1-2
clone size: NA

CDR3 DNA: TGTGCCAGCTCACCACCGGGCACAGATACGCAGTATTTT
CDR3 protein: CASSPPGTDTQYF
D gene: NA
V gene: TRBV18
J gene: TRBJ2-3
clone size: NA

CDR3 DNA: TGTGCCAGCAGCTTAACGTCAGGGGATACTGAAGCTTTCTTT
CDR3 protein: CASSLTSGDTEAFF
D gene: NA
V gene: TRBV7-3
J gene: TRBJ1-1
clone size: NA

CDR3 DNA: TGTGCCAGCAGTTTACTCGCAGCCTACAATGAGCAGTTCTTC
CDR3 protein: CASSLLAAYNEQFF
D gene: NA
V gene: TRBV28
J gene: TRBJ2-1
clone size: NA

CDR3 DNA: TGTGCCAGCAGTCGACTGCTAGGCAATGAGCAGTTCTTC
CDR3 protein: CASSRLLGNEQFF
D gene: NA
V gene: TRBV11-2
J gene: TRBJ2-1
clone size: NA

CDR3 DNA: TGTGCCAGCAGGGGATCCGGGACAGGGGAAAATCAGCCCCAGCATTTT
CDR3 protein: CASRGSGTGENQPQHF
D gene: TRBD1
V gene: TRBV27
J gene: TRBJ1-5
clone size: NA

CDR3 DNA: TGTGCCAGCAGCTTAATGGGTCCTAATGCGAATGAAAAACTGTTTTTT
CDR3 protein: CASSLMGPNANEKLFF
D gene: NA
V gene: TRBV7-2
J gene: TRBJ1-4
clone size: NA

CDR3 DNA: TGTGCCAGCAGCTTTCGGGATATTGTGGGATACACAGATACGCAGTATTTT
CDR3 protein: CASSFRDIVGYTDTQYF
D gene: NA
V gene: TRBV11-2
J gene: TRBJ2-3
clone size: NA

CDR3 DNA: TGTGCCAGCAGCTTGATAACCGAAAATCAGCCCCAGCATTTT
CDR3 protein: CASSLITENQPQHF
D gene: NA
V gene: TRBV5-5
J gene: TRBJ1-5
clone size: NA

CDR3 DNA: TGCGCCAGCAGCTTGGGGGGCCTAACTAGATCAGAGACCCAGTACTTC
CDR3 protein: CASSLGGLTRSETQYF
D gene: NA
V gene: TRBV5-1
J gene: TRBJ2-5
clone size: few

CDR3 DNA: TGCGCCAGCAGCCCCGGGTGGCTAGATACGCAGTATTTT
CDR3 protein: CASSPGWLDTQYF
D gene: NA
V gene: TRBV5-1
J gene: TRBJ2-3
clone size: few

CDR3 DNA: TGTGCCAGCAGCTTAAACTACGGGACCGGCAGGACTGAAGCTTTCTTT
CDR3 protein: CASSLNYGTGRTEAFF
D gene: NA
V gene: TRBV11-3
J gene: TRBJ1-1
clone size: NA

CDR3 DNA: TGTGCCAGCAGCCCAATGGTAGGGGCCGAGCAGTTCTTC
CDR3 protein: CASSPMVGAEQFF
D gene: NA
V gene: TRBV6-5
J gene: TRBJ2-1
clone size: once

CDR3 DNA: TGTGCCAGCAGCCAAGGGGATGGGAGGGAGGGCTACAATGAGCAGTTCTTC
CDR3 protein: CASSQGDGREGYNEQFF
D gene: TRBD2
V gene: TRBV4-2
J gene: TRBJ2-1
clone size: few